These 25 T cell receptor beta chains originate from one sample sequenced in a study of blood T cell repertoires in COVID-19. Sequencing was performed with immunoSEQ multiplex PCR; in TCRdb, only in-frame clones are kept and a portion is missing. The sample has 350,000 to 400,000 clones, 90% to 95% seen once; the top ten hold roughly 0.9%. Sequencing was performed on PBMCs or T cells enriched from blood (not recorded which). The receptors originated from a woman in her thirties or forties who had been exposed to COVID-19.

This rearrangement joins TRBV28 to TRBJ2-1, with 8 bases aligning to TRBD2. CDR1 and CDR2 (germline): MDHEN, SYDVKM. The trim removed 5 bases at V and 8 bases at J, leaving 14 bases unmatched. This CDR3 is built from 16 residues. The CDR3 DNA reads as TGTGCCAGCAGTGCCTCAATAGCGGGGTCTCGGTATGAGCAGTTCTTC. As protein: CASSASIAGSRYEQFF.

CDR3 loop: CASSPPSIALNTEAFF. The CDR3 DNA is TGTGCCAGCAGCCCCCCGTCGATAGCTCTGAACACTGAAGCTTTCTTT. The chain is built from TRBV11-2 and TRBJ1-1, with no clear D. V dropped 5 bases and J dropped 0 bases, with 16 bases sitting between them. Germline CDR1 reads SGHAT; CDR2 reads FQNNGV. The CDR3 runs to 16 residues.

J is TRBJ1-1 and V is TRBV2, with a tentative D call TRBD1 (6 bases). Trimming left V 7 bases short and J 5 bases short, with 20 bases between. This CDR3 is 15 amino acids long. Germline V gives CDR1 SNHLY, CDR2 FYNNEI. The CDR3 DNA reads as TGTGCCAGCACCCTGGGAATATATCAGGGGACTGAAGCTTTCTTT. It yields the protein CASTLGIYQGTEAFF.

The V gene is TRBV15, the J gene TRBJ1-6; D remains unclear. The germline V and J ends were trimmed by 6 bases and 10 bases, with 16 bases remaining between them. CDR1 and CDR2 (germline): LNHNV, YYDKDF (reference sequence). This CDR3 has 14 residues. The CDR3 region has the DNA TGTGCCACCAGTAGCGCTGGGGTAGGATCACCCCTCCACTTT. The encoded protein is CATSSAGVGSPLHF.

The rearrangement uses TRBV6-2 or TRBV6-3 and TRBJ2-7, with TRBD2 matching over 11 bases. The germline V gene has CDR1 MNHEY and CDR2 SVGEGT. The V gene end was trimmed by 4 bases and the J gene end by 2 bases; junction bases not matched to a gene: 7. This CDR3 is built from 16 residues. The CDR3 protein is CASSSRLAGRPYEQYF. Written as DNA, the CDR3 is TGTGCCAGCAGTTCTCGACTAGCGGGACGACCCTACGAGCAGTACTTC.

The rearrangement links TRBV5-4 to TRBJ1-1, with D tentatively TRBD1 (6 bases). V gave up 1 base and J gave up 4 bases, with 26 bases separating them. CDR3 length equals 19 residues. Germline-derived CDR1 and CDR2 are SGHNT and YYREEE (reference sequence). CDR3: CASSLNPRGGQGGGTEAFF. CDR3 coding DNA: TGTGCCAGCAGCTTGAATCCTCGAGGGGGGCAGGGCGGGGGCACTGAAGCTTTCTTT.

The chain employs TRBV18 and TRBJ2-7, with 7 positions matching TRBD2. Germline lookup yields CDR1 KGHSH and CDR2 LQKENI. The CDR3 contains 16 residues. Unmatched junction bases numbered 11, after V lost 0 bases and J lost 6 bases. As DNA, the CDR3 is TGTGCCAGCTCACCACCGGGGTCCGGGGGGAACTCCGAGCAGTACTTC. Translation gives CASSPPGSGGNSEQYF.

On this clone: One junction end does not reproduce the germline sequence, and a read error may be involved. The J gene is TRBJ2-5, the V gene TRBV7-7; TRBD2 agrees at 8 bases. CDR1 and CDR2 (germline): SSHAT, FNYEAQ (reference sequence). This CDR3 comprises 16 residues. For the CDR3, the DNA is TGTGCTAGCAGCCCCTTCGTGAGCGGGGGCGAAGAGACCCAGTACTTC. It is translated as CASSPFVSGGEETQYF.

This chain connects TRBV27 to TRBJ1-1; 9 bases fit TRBD1. CDR1 is MNHEY and CDR2 is SMNVEV in the germline V gene (reference sequence). The CDR3 sequence is 17 residues long. The ends lost 3 bases at V and 3 bases at J; junction bases unmatched: 11. The CDR3 region is CASSFEGTGYRDTEAFF. DNA for the CDR3: TGTGCCAGCAGTTTTGAGGGGACAGGGTACAGGGACACTGAAGCTTTCTTT.

V usage is TRBV10-3 and J usage is TRBJ2-1, with a possible D match to TRBD2 (6 bases). The germline V and J ends were trimmed by 10 bases and 6 bases, with 19 bases remaining between them. The CDR3 extends over 14 amino acids. CDR1 and CDR2 (germline): ENHRY, SYGVKD. Here the CDR3 reads CATLSGYNFNEQFF. In DNA form, the CDR3 reads TGTGCCACGCTGAGCGGGTACAACTTCAATGAGCAGTTCTTC.

A remark on this clone: The sample carries other DNA sequences with the same CDR3. V is TRBV12-3 or TRBV12-4 and J is TRBJ2-3; D is unclear. Trimming left V 5 bases short and J 2 bases short, with 2 bases between. This CDR3 is 11 amino acids long. The CDR3 sequence: CASSLTDTQYF. As DNA, the CDR3 is TGTGCCAGCAGTCTCACAGATACGCAGTATTTT.

The chain joins TRBV3-1 (or the pseudogene TRBV3-2) to TRBJ2-3, with D perhaps matching TRBD1 (8 bases). The germline gives CDR1 LGHDT, CDR2 YNNKEL (reference sequence). There are 16 residues in the CDR3. The V gene lost 4 bases and the J gene lost 3 bases, with 17 bases spanning the gap. The CDR3 coding sequence is TGTGCCAGCAGCCCTTCAACAGGGGGACTAACAGATACGCAGTATTTT. Amino acids: CASSPSTGGLTDTQYF.

The chain employs TRBV7-2 and TRBJ2-3; 8 bases line up with TRBD2. With 4 bases clipped from V and 1 base from J, the junction kept 7 bases outside the gene matches. The CDR3 totals 16 residues. In germline, CDR1 is SGHTA, CDR2 FQGNSA. The CDR3 region has the DNA TGTGCCAGCAGCTCCAAGAGCGGGAGCCGCACAGATACGCAGTATTTT. It is translated as CASSSKSGSRTDTQYF. The full variable domain, completed using reference TRBV7-2 and TRBJ2-3, is GAGVSQSPSNKVTEKGKDVELRCDPISGHTALYWYRQSLGQGLEFLIYFQGNSAPDKSGLPSDRFSAERTGGSVSTLTIQRTQQEDSAVYLCASSSKSGSRTDTQYFGPGTRLTVL.

The V gene is TRBV29-1, the J gene TRBJ1-2; D uncertain. CDR3 length equals 12 residues. Germline values: CDR1 SQVTM, CDR2 ANQGSEA. Trimming cost V 6 bases and J 5 bases, with 13 bases left between them. The CDR3 is CSVETAIYGYTF. CDR3 bases: TGCAGCGTAGAAACAGCTATTTATGGCTACACCTTC.

J is TRBJ2-3 and V is TRBV5-1, with TRBD1 matching 9 bases. Germline CDR1 SGHRS, CDR2 YFSETQ. Trimming took 3 bases from V and 5 from J; bases not matched to a gene: 16. This CDR3 has 18 amino acids. This CDR3 is CASSSGVAGTGRIDTQYF. CDR3 bases: TGCGCCAGCAGCTCGGGGGTCGCCGGGACAGGGCGTATAGATACGCAGTATTTT.

The rearrangement links TRBV2 to TRBJ2-7; 9 bases align to TRBD2. The CDR3 is 13 residues long. Trimming at V came to 5 bases and at J to 7 bases, leaving 6 bases not matched to a gene. Germline V gene data show CDR1 as SNHLY and CDR2 as FYNNEI. The CDR3 DNA follows: TGTGCCAGCAGTCCCGGACTAGCGAGAGAGCAGTACTTC. Amino acids: CASSPGLAREQYF.

The V gene is TRBV7-2, the J gene TRBJ1-2, with D possibly matching TRBD1 (5 bases). Trimming stripped 2 bases from V and 2 bases from J, with 9 bases between. The CDR3 contains 14 residues. CDR1 and CDR2 (germline): SGHTA, FQGNSA. CDR3 loop: CASSLNRLNYGYTF. DNA for the CDR3: TGTGCCAGCAGCTTAAACAGGCTCAACTATGGCTACACCTTC.

The chain carries TRBV2 and TRBJ1-4, with D possibly being TRBD1 (6 bases). Trimming pared 8 bases from V and 7 bases from J, leaving 20 bases between. The CDR3 sequence is 15 residues long. Germline V gene sequence: CDR1 SNHLY, CDR2 FYNNEI. CDR3 bases: TGTGCCAGCTCACCTTGGGAGGGGGTGGGTGAAAAACTGTTTTTT. Its protein product is CASSPWEGVGEKLFF.

The chain links TRBV7-6 to TRBJ1-3; 7 bases match TRBD1. In germline, CDR1 is SGHVS, CDR2 FNYEAQ. The length of the CDR3 is 15 residues. Trimming cost V 2 bases and J 3 bases; bases outside gene matches: 4. CDR3 in amino acids: CASSLTGVIGNTIYF. Written as DNA, the CDR3 is TGTGCCAGCAGCTTAACAGGGGTGATTGGAAACACCATATATTTT.

The CDR3 region is CASSLGGRTEAFF. CDR3 nucleotides: TGTGCCAGCAGCTTGGGGGGGCGAACTGAAGCTTTCTTT. The V and J genes are TRBV5-4 and TRBJ1-1; D may be TRBD1 (6 bases). Trimming pared 0 bases from V and 5 bases from J, leaving 8 bases between. Germline V CDR1 and CDR2: SGHNT, YYREEE (reference sequence). The CDR3 is 13 amino acids. The full variable domain, in which reference TRBV5-4 and TRBJ1-1 provide the parts outside the CDR3, is ETGVTQSPTHLIKTRGQQVTLRCSSQSGHNTVSWYQQALGQGPQFIFQYYREEENGRGNFPPRFSGLQFPNYSSELNVNALELDDSALYLCASSLGGRTEAFFGQGTRLTVV.

This chain joins TRBV30 and TRBJ1-1; no clear D gene. This CDR3 is 12 amino acids long. Per germline, CDR1 GTSNPN and CDR2 SVGIG (reference sequence). The V end was cut by 3 bases, the J end by 4 bases, with 9 bases between. The CDR3 nucleotides are TGTGCCTGGAGGACACCCCGCACTGAAGCTTTCTTT. This gives the protein CAWRTPRTEAFF.

The chain employs TRBV30 and TRBJ2-7; 9 nucleotides align to TRBD1. Losses at the gene ends were 4 bases for V and 2 bases for J; bases not matched to a gene: 12. Germline assignment: CDR1 GTSNPN and CDR2 SVGIG (reference sequence). This CDR3 has 16 residues. The CDR3 sequence: CAWNPSRGTGTYEQYF. CDR3 in DNA: TGTGCCTGGAATCCGTCCCGGGGGACAGGGACCTACGAGCAGTACTTC. The full variable domain, rest sourced from reference TRBV30 and TRBJ2-7, is SQTIHQWPATLVQPVGSPLSLECTVEGTSNPNLYWYRQAAGRGLQLLFYSVGIGQISSEVPQNLSASRPQDRQFILSSKKLLLSDSGFYLCAWNPSRGTGTYEQYFGPGTRLTVT.

The V call is TRBV2, the J call TRBJ2-1; TRBD2 aligns across 8 bases. This CDR3 spans 16 amino acids. V lost 6 bases to trimming and J lost 7 bases; unmatched junction nucleotides: 14. The germline V gene has CDR1 SNHLY and CDR2 FYNNEI. The DNA for the CDR3 is TGTGCCAGCAGCGACCCCGGGACTAGGAATGTTAATGAGCAGTTCTTC. It yields the protein CASSDPGTRNVNEQFF.

This clone was recorded many times. The rearrangement joins TRBV4-2 to TRBJ2-2; 7 positions match TRBD2. The CDR3 extends over 18 amino acids. Germline loops: CDR1 LGHNA, CDR2 YNFKEQ. With 0 bases clipped from V and 4 bases from J, the junction kept 11 bases outside the gene matches. The CDR3 nucleotides read TGTGCCAGCAGCCAAGATCTTCGGGCGGAGCGGGGCACCGGGGAGCTGTTTTTT. As protein: CASSQDLRAERGTGELFF.

The V and J genes are TRBV5-1 and TRBJ1-2; perhaps TRBD1 as D (5 bases). The CDR3 is 15 residues long. Trimming cost V 4 bases and J 4 bases, with 17 bases left between them. Germline V gene lookup returns CDR1 SGHRS and CDR2 YFSETQ. The CDR3 DNA sequence: TGCGCCAGCAGCAACCCCCAGGGCGACGGCTATGGCTACACCTTC. Protein product: CASSNPQGDGYGYTF.